Below, 8 T cell receptor beta chains from the same sample are listed, as sequenced in a study of patients and donors after allogeneic stem cell transplantation (dated by TCRdb to 2020 to 2022). The receptor library was made with RT-PCR. Sequenced using a NextSeq 550. TCRdb redid the processing of the public reads, applying fastp at Q25 and MiXCR, and retained in-frame beta chains. For every CDR3 protein sequence, its rows merge into one entry that carries the most common genes and DNA. In this sample the table shows over 200,000 distinct CDR3 sequences, less than 50% of which occur a single time. Clones ranked in the top ten supply under 14% of the sample. Sequences were obtained from blood, either unsorted or a sorted T cell fraction (not recorded which). The receptors shown here come from a human donor who was either an allogeneic HSCT recipient or a stem cell or donor lymphocyte infusion donor (not recorded which). It is not recorded whose cells these are; they may come from a transplant donor.

The V and J genes are TRBV7-2 and TRBJ2-3; D gene unclear. Germline V lookup: CDR1 SGHTA, CDR2 FQGNSA. The CDR3 runs 15 residues. Trimming pared 5 bases from V and 1 base from J, leaving 13 bases between. The CDR3 region has the DNA TGTGCCAGCAGCAGTGTCGCCCGCGGCACAGATACGCAGTATTTT. Its protein product is CASSSVARGTDTQYF.

V usage is TRBV28 and J usage is TRBJ2-5; maybe TRBD1 (5 bases). From germline, CDR1 is MDHEN and CDR2 SYDVKM. This CDR3 region has 15 residues. V was cut by 6 bases and J by 10 bases, with 24 bases left in between. The CDR3 sequence: CASSPLYTGLRDQYF. DNA for the CDR3: TGTGCCAGCAGCCCCCTGTATACAGGTCTCAGGGACCAGTACTTC.

The genes are TRBV5-6 and TRBJ2-1; D gene unclear. Germline V CDR1 and CDR2: SGHDT, YYEEEE. V was clipped by 6 bases and J by 0 bases, with 4 bases between them. This CDR3 has 12 residues. CDR3 protein: CASKGSYNEQFF. As DNA, the CDR3 is TGTGCCAGCAAGGGCTCCTACAATGAGCAGTTCTTC.

The V and J genes are TRBV28 and TRBJ1-2; perhaps TRBD1 as D (6 bases). The CDR3 runs to 14 residues. Germline assignment: CDR1 MDHEN and CDR2 SYDVKM. V gave up 8 bases and J gave up 5 bases, with 18 bases separating them. The CDR3 protein is CASAQGPGKYGYTF. DNA for the CDR3: TGTGCCAGCGCGCAGGGGCCAGGAAAATATGGCTACACCTTC.

The chain recombines TRBV25-1 with TRBJ2-3; D is uncertain. V lost 3 bases, J lost 4 bases, and 2 bases lay in between. The CDR3 has 11 residues. In germline, CDR1 is MGHDK, CDR2 SYGVNS. The CDR3 sequence: CASSEPDTQYF. CDR3 sequence (DNA): TGTGCCAGCAGTGAGCCAGATACGCAGTATTTT.

This clonotype was found a few times. V is TRBV6-4 and J is TRBJ2-3; D may be TRBD1 (6 bases). Germline V gives CDR1 MRHNA, CDR2 SNTAGT. The CDR3 consists of 15 residues. Deletions cut 4 bases from V and 4 bases from J, with 15 bases between. As DNA, the CDR3 is TGTGCCAGCAGTGTTTCAGGGGATGGGCCAGATACGCAGTATTTT. Protein product: CASSVSGDGPDTQYF.

The chain combines TRBV20-1 with TRBJ1-6, with a possible D match to TRBD1 (6 bases). V gave up 5 bases and J gave up 9 bases, with 14 bases separating them. From germline, CDR1 is DFQATT and CDR2 SNEGSKA (reference sequence). The CDR3 contains 13 residues. The CDR3 reads CSAERARGSPLHF. For the CDR3, the DNA is TGCAGTGCTGAGCGGGCCAGGGGTTCACCCCTCCACTTT.

This clonotype showed up just a few times. This chain connects TRBV28 to TRBJ2-7; 7 bases are a match to TRBD1. The trim removed 4 bases at V and 1 base at J, leaving 4 bases unmatched. Germline CDR1 is MDHEN and CDR2 is SYDVKM. CDR3 length: 14 residues. CDR3: CASSSPGQSYEQYF. CDR3 coding DNA: TGTGCCAGCAGTTCACCGGGACAGTCCTACGAGCAGTACTTC.